The 14 T cell receptor beta chains presented below share a single source sample, sequenced in a study of T cells after yellow fever vaccination. MiXCR was run by TCRdb on the 5' RACE reads, yielding one entry per CDR3 protein. The table shows some 400,000 distinct CDR3 sequences, with around a sixth occurring only once. The sample was PBMCs, taken before the yellow fever booster vaccination. The origin of the receptors is a man younger than 35 who received the YFV17D yellow fever vaccine.

This clonotype has a count of ten or more. This chain uses TRBV6-5 with TRBJ2-5, with a possible D match to TRBD1 (5 bases). This CDR3 comprises 17 residues. From germline, CDR1 is MNHEY and CDR2 SVGAGI. The V end was cut by 2 bases, the J end by 6 bases, with 22 bases between. CDR3 loop: CASSYTEPLRVGKTQYF. The CDR3 bases are TGTGCCAGCAGTTACACCGAACCGCTCAGGGTTGGTAAGACCCAGTACTTC.

This clonotype turned up a few times. This rearrangement joins TRBV11-2 to TRBJ1-3; D is possibly TRBD1 (6 bases). V shed 3 bases and J shed 11 bases, with 8 bases lying between them. The CDR3 consists of 11 residues. Germline values: CDR1 SGHAT, CDR2 FQNNGV. The CDR3 DNA is TGTGCCAGCAGCTTCGCAGGGGCCATATATTTT. Protein sequence: CASSFAGAIYF.

This clonotype appeared a few times. The chain carries TRBV9 and TRBJ2-2, with a tentative D call TRBD1 (5 bases). This CDR3 comprises 15 residues. CDR1 and CDR2 from the germline V gene are SGDLS and YYNGEE. The V and J ends lost 0 bases and 3 bases respectively, with 9 bases between them. The CDR3 protein is CASSVDQGYTGELFF. The CDR3 region has the DNA TGTGCCAGCAGCGTAGATCAGGGTTACACCGGGGAGCTGTTTTTT.

Comment on this clonotype: One base away lies a much larger clone, so this may be a sequencing read error. For the CDR3, the DNA is TGTGCCAGCAGCCTGCGACTAGCAAGCACAGATACGCAGTCTTTT. Its protein is CASSLRLASTDTQSF. The chain joins TRBV7-3 to TRBJ2-3; the match to TRBD2 covers 7 bases. Germline V CDR1 and CDR2: SGHTA, FQGTGA. The CDR3 sequence is 15 residues long.

This chain links TRBV6-5 with TRBJ2-1; perhaps TRBD1 as D (5 bases). Germline V lookup: CDR1 MNHEY, CDR2 SVGAGI. The CDR3 spans 11 residues. Trimming shortened V by 10 bases and J by 5 bases, and 9 bases separated the two germline ends. The CDR3 loop reads CATQGNNEQFF. CDR3 in DNA: TGTGCCACCCAGGGTAACAATGAGCAGTTCTTC.

J is TRBJ2-2 and V is TRBV7-2; D is perhaps TRBD2 (6 bases). CDR1 is SGHTA and CDR2 is FQGNSA in the germline V gene. The CDR3 is 15 residues long. The V and J ends lost 4 bases and 3 bases respectively, with 12 bases between them. CDR3 sequence (DNA): TGTGCCAGCAGCTGGCGGGGTGTGGACACCGGGGAGCTGTTTTTT. Translated: CASSWRGVDTGELFF.

This clonotype came up a few times. The rearrangement joins TRBV24-1 to TRBJ2-5, with TRBD1 identical over 8 bases. Trimming removed 0 bases from V and 4 bases from J; junction bases left unmatched: 3. The CDR3 loop spans 15 amino acids. CDR1 and CDR2 (germline): KGHDR, SFDVKD. The CDR3 DNA is TGTGCCACCAGTGATTTGCGGACAGGGTTAGAGACCCAGTACTTC. Its protein is CATSDLRTGLETQYF.

The table lists this clonotype with a few counts. This rearrangement joins TRBV7-3 to TRBJ2-6, with no clear D. Germline assignment: CDR1 SGHTA and CDR2 FQGTGA. This CDR3 has 17 residues. Trimming removed 5 bases from V and 2 bases from J, with 16 bases in between. This CDR3 is CASSGYSQFPGANVLTF. CDR3 DNA: TGTGCCAGCAGCGGCTACAGTCAGTTCCCTGGGGCCAACGTCCTGACTTTC.

Notes on this clonotype: The CDR3 does not end in the conserved phenylalanine or tryptophan, so this is likely a read error. Because the CDR3's place on the DNA is in doubt, the DNA is left out and the CDR3 is given as listed by TCRdb. The CDR3 spells CASRTYSGGAREI. This sequence joins TRBV27 and TRBJ2-5; the listed D gene, TRBD2, was not tested against the DNA. The CDR3 numbers 13 amino acids, ends counted. CDR1 is MNHEY, CDR2 SMNVEV, per germline (reference sequence).

This clonotype was picked up a small number of times. The gene calls are TRBV6-5 and TRBJ2-3; 9 nucleotides agree with TRBD1. CDR3 size: 16 residues. CDR1 is MNHEY, CDR2 SVGAGI, per germline. The V gene end was trimmed by 5 bases and the J gene end by 1 base; junction bases not matched to a gene: 7. CDR3 in amino acids: CASSTDRGEGTDTQYF. CDR3 coding DNA: TGTGCCAGCAGTACCGACAGGGGGGAAGGCACAGATACGCAGTATTTT.

The rearrangement links TRBV12-3 or TRBV12-4 to TRBJ2-2; tentatively, D is TRBD2 (6 bases). The CDR3 contains 15 residues. Trimming pared 7 bases from V and 5 bases from J, leaving 17 bases between. The CDR3, as DNA: TGTGCCAGCACCCCCCGGGGGTCGCCTACCGGGGAGCTGTTTTTT. Translated, it gives CASTPRGSPTGELFF.

V is TRBV7-9 and J is TRBJ2-1; D unclear. The CDR3 runs 14 residues. The V end was cut by 4 bases, the J end by 5 bases, with 12 bases between. From germline, CDR1 is SEHNR and CDR2 FQNEAQ (reference sequence). The CDR3 region is CASSSPFGDNEQFF. In DNA form, the CDR3 reads TGTGCCAGCAGCTCCCCTTTTGGGGACAATGAGCAGTTCTTC. Combining the CDR3 with reference TRBV7-9 and TRBJ2-1 gives the whole variable domain DTGVSQNPRHKITKRGQNVTFRCDPISEHNRLYWYRQTLGQGPEFLTYFQNEAQLEKSRLLSDRFSAERPKGSFSTLEIQRTEQGDSAMYLCASSSPFGDNEQFFGPGTRLTVL.

The table lists this clonotype with a count of one. At one of its ends the junction is not consistent with the germline gene, which may arise from a read error. The V call is TRBV4-1, the J call TRBJ1-4; possible D gene TRBD1, 6 bases. The CDR3 has 15 residues. Germline CDR1 MGHRA, CDR2 YSYEKL. In nucleotides, the CDR3 is TGCGCCAGCAGCTGGGTTGGGACAAAACCTGAAAAACTGATTTTT. Translation gives CASSWVGTKPEKLIF.

Many counts were recorded for this clonotype. The chain couples TRBV15 to TRBJ2-6, with D possibly matching TRBD1 (7 bases). CDR1 and CDR2 (germline): LNHNV, YYDKDF (reference sequence). Trimming shortened V by 8 bases and J by 0 bases, and 17 bases separated the two germline ends. The CDR3 covers 17 residues. The CDR3: CATGQGGSFSGANVLTF. DNA for the CDR3: TGTGCCACCGGTCAGGGGGGAAGTTTCTCTGGGGCCAACGTCCTGACTTTC.